The rows below give T cell receptor beta chains drawn from one sample of a study of blood T cells in healthy people across ages. TCRdb analysed the 5' RACE reads with MiXCR anew, one entry per CDR3 protein. This table has about 540,000 distinct CDR3 sequences, around 24% appearing once. These same data were also listed under a study on T cells of mothers and their children.

Sequencing input: blood. The receptors were sampled from a boy aged 5 to 17 in good health. The conserved cysteine and the conserved F or W are not part of the CDR3 here. Not every row has a clone size; where given, it reads once, few, many or a size class.

v_call: TRBV28
clone_size: many
cdr3_aa: ASSCFWDRGLTCTDTQY

v_call: TRBV12-3/TRBV12-4
clone_size: NA
cdr3_aa: ASSPRDRSYEQY

v_call: TRBV12-3/TRBV12-4
clone_size: few
cdr3_aa: ASSSQGNQPQH

v_call: TRBV20-1
clone_size: NA
cdr3_aa: SAPTGVWANVLT

v_call: TRBV11-2
clone_size: few
cdr3_aa: ASSTRSGSSYNEQF

v_call: TRBV5-5
clone_size: NA
cdr3_aa: ASSLVANEAF

v_call: TRBV7-2
clone_size: NA
cdr3_aa: ASSSQTDRGWGNQPQH

v_call: TRBV27
clone_size: NA
cdr3_aa: ASSPLAGGRETQY

v_call: TRBV28
clone_size: NA
cdr3_aa: ASSFRGGPYNEQF

v_call: TRBV20-1
clone_size: NA
cdr3_aa: SAETAQGGFDQPQH

v_call: TRBV6-6
clone_size: few
cdr3_aa: ASDREGGYGYT

v_call: TRBV27
clone_size: NA
cdr3_aa: ASSPFQGAKNIQY

v_call: TRBV7-9
clone_size: NA
cdr3_aa: ASRHTDSYTEAF

v_call: TRBV4-1
clone_size: NA
cdr3_aa: ASSARLAEEQY

v_call: TRBV4-1
clone_size: NA
cdr3_aa: ASSQQLNGEGDYNEQF

v_call: TRBV15
clone_size: few
cdr3_aa: ATSRDPGPSGGELF

v_call: TRBV9
clone_size: few
cdr3_aa: ASSEGGSPGANVLT

v_call: TRBV4-3
clone_size: NA
cdr3_aa: ASSQDGTGELF

v_call: TRBV4-2
clone_size: few
cdr3_aa: ASSQSLEREVYYEQY

v_call: TRBV7-2
clone_size: NA
cdr3_aa: ASSLVRGTEKLF

v_call: TRBV27
clone_size: NA
cdr3_aa: ASSQFMGAVDTQY

v_call: TRBV12-3/TRBV12-4
clone_size: many
cdr3_aa: ASSLEPLAGGSDTQY

v_call: TRBV20-1
clone_size: few
cdr3_aa: SARPYGGETGELF

v_call: TRBV10-3
clone_size: NA
cdr3_aa: AISARAGLAKNIQY

v_call: TRBV7-9
clone_size: NA
cdr3_aa: ASSPYTGGLQEQY

v_call: TRBV20-1
clone_size: NA
cdr3_aa: SASFYEQY

v_call: TRBV7-9
clone_size: few
cdr3_aa: ASSSTTLAPTDTQY